Following are 21 T cell receptor beta chains from one sample sequenced in a study of CD4+ T cells in melanoma (dated by TCRdb to between 2020 and 2023). Receptors were amplified or captured by the immunoSEQ multiplex PCR assay. TCRdb obtained this table from immuneACCESS and retained in-frame rearrangements with V and J assigned. These tables miss some clones; where compared with another copy, unresolved V genes account for less than half of the shortfall, and the remainder is unexplained. The sample profile shows some 16,000 clones; less than 85% of them were found once. The ten largest clones capture roughly 12% of the sample. The sequenced material came from cells from a culture (not recorded whether cultured in vitro). The receptors stem from a human donor with melanoma.

The genes are TRBV7-9 and TRBJ2-3; D gene ambiguous. Trimming stripped 4 bases from V and 4 bases from J, with 9 bases between. Germline values: CDR1 SEHNR, CDR2 FQNEAQ (reference sequence). The length of the CDR3 is 13 residues. In DNA form, the CDR3 reads TGTGCCAGCAGCTCGTACAACGCAGATACGCAGTATTTT. This translates into CASSSYNADTQYF.

This clone was detected only once. This chain links TRBV27 with TRBJ1-1; TRBD1 might be the D (5 bases). This CDR3 spans 15 amino acids. Trimming took off 5 bases at V and 1 base at J, with 14 bases between the two ends. Germline CDR1 and CDR2: MNHEY and SMNVEV (reference sequence). The chain's CDR3 is CASSNPGQGNTEAFF. CDR3 nucleotide sequence: TGTGCCAGCAGTAACCCCGGGCAGGGGAACACTGAAGCTTTCTTT.

A few counts support this clone. V is TRBV10-3 and J is TRBJ1-2, with TRBD1 matching over 7 bases. Germline V lookup: CDR1 ENHRY, CDR2 SYGVKD. This CDR3 has 18 amino acids. The V gene end was trimmed by 2 bases and the J gene end by 3 bases; junction bases not matched to a gene: 15. Here the CDR3 DNA reads TGTGCCATCAGTGAGGTGAGGTTAGGGCGGGACAGTTACTATGGCTACACCTTC. Translated, it gives CAISEVRLGRDSYYGYTF.

In this sample, this clone turned up a few times. The chain has TRBV7-6 and TRBJ1-1, with D maybe TRBD1 (6 bases). The CDR3 length is 13 residues. V was trimmed by 4 bases and J by 1 base, leaving 7 bases between them. Germline V lookup: CDR1 SGHVS, CDR2 FNYEAQ. Here the CDR3 DNA reads TGTGCCAGCAGCTCGGACAGGAACACTGAAGCTTTCTTT. It specifies CASSSDRNTEAFF.

V gene TRBV21-1 combines with J gene TRBJ1-4. TRBV21-1 is a pseudogene segment. This CDR3 has 14 amino acids. The CDR3 is CARGRTFSPEKLFF. The CDR3 DNA reads TGTGCCAGGGGCCGGACCTTCTCCCCTGAAAAACTGTTTTTT.

V usage is TRBV27 and J usage is TRBJ1-6; D is possibly TRBD1 (6 bases). This CDR3 has 20 residues. Trimming took 3 bases from V and 0 from J, leaving 21 bases between them. Germline CDR1 is MNHEY and CDR2 is SMNVEV (reference sequence). The CDR3 sequence is CASSFCPGQRYYSYNSPLHF. CDR3 DNA sequence: TGTGCCAGCAGTTTTTGCCCCGGACAGCGCTATTACTCCTATAATTCACCCCTCCACTTT.

J is TRBJ2-1 and V is TRBV6-5; D is uncertain. Germline CDR1 reads MNHEY; CDR2 reads SVGAGI. The germline V and J ends were trimmed by 2 bases and 6 bases, with 8 bases remaining between them. The CDR3 totals 13 residues. The chain's CDR3 is CASSYGVVNEQFF. The DNA of the CDR3 is TGTGCCAGCAGTTACGGGGTCGTCAATGAGCAGTTCTTC.

CDR3 sequence (DNA): TGCGCCAGCAGCCTTCCCAGTGGGGTGAGCACTGAAGCTTTCTTT. It encodes CASSLPSGVSTEAFF. The gene calls are TRBV5-1 and TRBJ1-1; D ambiguous. This CDR3 has 15 amino acids. Germline V gene data show CDR1 as SGHRS and CDR2 as YFSETQ. Trimming took off 4 bases at V and 4 bases at J, with 17 bases between the two ends.

CDR3 coding DNA: TGTGCCAGTAGAAAGGGGGGACCCTACAATGAGCAGTTCTTC. The encoded protein is CASRKGGPYNEQFF. V gene TRBV6-5 combines with J gene TRBJ2-1, with D perhaps assigned TRBD1 or TRBD2 (6 bases each). CDR3 size: 14 residues. V was trimmed by 9 bases and J by 2 bases, leaving 14 bases between them. Germline loops: CDR1 MNHEY, CDR2 SVGAGI.

The chain joins TRBV20-1 to TRBJ2-5; D is ambiguous. Germline CDR1 is DFQATT and CDR2 is SNEGSKA (reference sequence). V lost 5 bases and J 6 bases, leaving 10 bases between the germline ends. This CDR3 has 11 residues. The CDR3 nucleotides are TGCAGTGCTCCCCTGGCGAAGACCCAGTACTTC. It yields the protein CSAPLAKTQYF.

This clone was counted between two and nine times. The chain recombines TRBV7-9 with TRBJ1-1, with 10 bases matching TRBD1. Germline V gene sequence: CDR1 SEHNR, CDR2 FQNEAQ (reference sequence). This CDR3 comprises 15 residues. J lost 1 base, V lost 4 bases, and 3 bases had no gene match. CDR3 in DNA: TGTGCCAGCAGCTGGGACAGGGGACCGAACACTGAAGCTTTCTTT. This gives the protein CASSWDRGPNTEAFF.

The rearrangement links TRBV4-1 to TRBJ1-4; D unresolved. CDR3 length: 16 residues. CDR1 is MGHRA and CDR2 is YSYEKL in the germline V gene. Trimming cost V 3 bases and J 0 bases, with 11 bases left between them. The CDR3 is CASSHRRAATNEKLFF. In DNA, the CDR3 is TGCGCCAGCAGCCACCGACGGGCAGCAACTAATGAAAAACTGTTTTTT.

The chain has TRBV5-6 and TRBJ2-3; unclear D gene. The CDR3 has 16 residues. V was clipped by 1 base and J by 1 base, with 13 bases between them. The germline V gene has CDR1 SGHDT and CDR2 YYEEEE. The CDR3 nucleotides read TGTGCCAGCAGCTTGAATCCCCGCACTCGCACAGATACGCAGTATTTT. Its translation is CASSLNPRTRTDTQYF. The full variable domain, with the rest looked up from reference TRBV5-6 and TRBJ2-3, is DAGVTQSPTHLIKTRGQQVTLRCSPKSGHDTVSWYQQALGQGPQFIFQYYEEEERQRGNFPDRFSGHQFPNYSSELNVNALLLGDSALYLCASSLNPRTRTDTQYFGPGTRLTVL.

The chain couples TRBV6-6 to TRBJ1-2; weak D call: TRBD1 (6 bases). V shed 5 bases and J shed 2 bases, with 9 bases lying between them. The length of the CDR3 is 13 residues. CDR1 and CDR2 (germline): MNHNY, SVGAGI (reference sequence). The CDR3 bases are TGTGCCAGCAGTCCGACAGGCAACTATGGCTACACCTTC. Protein sequence: CASSPTGNYGYTF.

The CDR3, as DNA: TGCGCCAGCAGGCTGGATGAGGCGCGGGGGGGCTGGGAGACCCAGTACTTC. Amino acids: CASRLDEARGGWETQYF. The chain carries TRBV5-1 and TRBJ2-5; TRBD2 agrees at 9 bases. The germline V gene has CDR1 SGHRS and CDR2 YFSETQ. There are 17 residues in the CDR3. The V gene end was trimmed by 5 bases and the J gene end by 5 bases; junction bases not matched to a gene: 16. Filled out from reference TRBV5-1 and TRBJ2-5, the complete variable domain reads KAGVTQTPRYLIKTRGQQVTLSCSPISGHRSVSWYQQTPGQGLQFLFEYFSETQRNKGNFPGRFSGRQFSNSRSEMNVSTLELGDSALYLCASRLDEARGGWETQYFGPGTRLLVL.

This sequence joins TRBV7-9 and TRBJ2-5, with TRBD2 matching over 12 bases. The junction had 7 bases not matched to a gene; V was cut back by 6 bases and J by 5 bases. This CDR3 spans 15 amino acids. The V gene's germline CDR1 is SEHNR and CDR2 FQNEAQ (reference sequence). The CDR3 DNA reads TGTGCCAGCAGGCGAACAACTAGCGGGGGGGAGACCCAGTACTTC. It is translated as CASRRTTSGGETQYF.

V usage is TRBV5-1 and J usage is TRBJ2-2; TRBD1 agrees at 10 bases. CDR3 size: 14 residues. Germline CDR1 SGHRS, CDR2 YFSETQ. The V gene end was trimmed by 6 bases and the J gene end by 5 bases; junction bases not matched to a gene: 4. The CDR3 here is CASKRQGATGELFF. In DNA, the CDR3 is TGCGCCAGCAAGAGACAGGGGGCAACCGGGGAGCTGTTTTTT.

This chain uses TRBV19 with TRBJ2-7, with D tentatively TRBD1 (6 bases). Germline CDR1 LNHDA, CDR2 SQIVND (reference sequence). V lost 6 bases to trimming and J lost 0 bases, with 15 bases between them. CDR3 size: 15 residues. Here the CDR3 reads CASSPPPGDSYEQYF. In DNA form, the CDR3 reads TGTGCCAGTAGCCCCCCCCCAGGGGACTCCTACGAGCAGTACTTC.

In its sample, this clone was seen once. J is TRBJ2-3 and V is TRBV27; D is uncertain. The V gene lost 6 bases and the J gene lost 4 bases, with 11 bases spanning the gap. Germline values: CDR1 MNHEY, CDR2 SMNVEV (reference sequence). This CDR3 has 13 amino acids. CDR3 nucleotide sequence: TGTGCCAGCAGACCGTTCGGCTCAGATACGCAGTATTTT. As protein: CASRPFGSDTQYF.

The chain couples TRBV18 to TRBJ1-4; D gene ambiguous. This CDR3 has 12 residues. Trimming removed 2 bases from V and 12 bases from J, with 10 bases in between. From germline, CDR1 is KGHSH and CDR2 LQKENI. The chain's CDR3 is CASSPSAAELFF. For the CDR3, the DNA is TGTGCCAGCTCACCATCGGCTGCGGAACTGTTTTTT.

V gene TRBV2 combines with J gene TRBJ1-5, with 7 bases aligning to TRBD1. Germline V gene lookup returns CDR1 SNHLY and CDR2 FYNNEI. V shed 7 bases, J shed 4 bases, and the junction held 4 bases outside the gene matches. CDR3 size: 13 residues. The CDR3 DNA reads as TGTGCCAGCAACCGGGACAGAAATCAGCCCCAGCATTTT. Amino acid sequence: CASNRDRNQPQHF.